This is a list of T cell receptor beta chains from one sample in a study of T cell responses to AZD1222 COVID-19 vaccine. Profiled with immunoSEQ multiplex PCR; TCRdb holds only in-frame clones, not every one. Of around 100,000 clones listed, roughly 90% are singletons. The sequenced sample was peripheral blood, obtained on day 0 of AZD1222 vaccination. Source of these receptors: an adult in good health. CDR3s include the opening cysteine and the closing phenylalanine or tryptophan. The order of the fields is D gene, V gene, J gene, clone size, CDR3 protein, CDR3 DNA. A D gene is named only where the DNA matches it firmly. The listing skips clone size in some rows; elsewhere it reads once, few, many or a size class.

.	TRBV19	TRBJ1-5	.	CASAWSNQPQHF	TGTGCCAGCGCTTGGAGCAATCAGCCCCAGCATTTT
.	TRBV4-3	TRBJ1-4	.	CASSQFRERNEKLFF	TGCGCCAGCAGCCAATTCCGGGAACGAAATGAAAAACTGTTTTTT
.	TRBV30	TRBJ2-2	.	CAWTRGADTGELFF	TGTGCCTGGACCCGGGGGGCCGACACCGGGGAGCTGTTTTTT
.	TRBV21-1	TRBJ2-3	.	CASDQPLSVTQYF	TGTGCCAGCGATCAACCCCTGAGTGTTACGCAGTATTTT
TRBD2	TRBV7-2	TRBJ2-5	.	CASSLGFSGGQGETQYF	TGTGCCAGCAGCTTAGGTTTTAGCGGGGGGCAGGGGGAGACCCAGTACTTC
.	TRBV21-1	TRBJ2-1	.	CASSKYPGLFYNEQFF	TGTGCCAGCAGCAAATACCCGGGACTCTTCTACAATGAGCAGTTCTTC
TRBD1	TRBV9	TRBJ1-1	few	CASSADRGDTEAFF	TGTGCCAGCAGCGCGGACAGGGGTGACACTGAAGCTTTCTTT
.	TRBV7-3	TRBJ1-1	.	CASSREPGDTEAFF	TGTGCCAGCAGTCGAGAACCGGGGGACACTGAAGCTTTCTTT
TRBD2	TRBV7-3	TRBJ2-7	.	CASSFSAGGPYEQYF	TGTGCCAGCAGCTTTTCAGCGGGAGGGCCCTACGAGCAGTACTTC
.	TRBV21-1	TRBJ2-3	.	CASGTDTQYF	TGTGCCAGCGGGACAGATACGCAGTATTTT
TRBD1	TRBV7-9	TRBJ1-1	.	CASRPDRDRDEAFF	TGTGCCAGCAGACCCGACAGGGACAGGGATGAAGCTTTCTTT
.	TRBV5-6	TRBJ2-7	.	CASSLVGGAPYEQYF	TGTGCCAGCAGCTTGGTCGGCGGCGCCCCCTACGAGCAGTACTTC
.	TRBV7-8	TRBJ1-1	.	CASSLGVVGDTEAFF	TGTGCCAGCAGCTTAGGTGTGGTCGGGGACACTGAAGCTTTCTTT
.	TRBV5-4	TRBJ2-4	.	CASSSRGSVPKAKNIQYF	TGTGCCAGCAGCTCCAGGGGTAGTGTTCCGAAAGCCAAAAACATTCAGTACTTC
.	TRBV5-6	TRBJ1-5	.	CASKGPGNQPQHF	TGTGCCAGCAAGGGCCCGGGTAATCAGCCCCAGCATTTT
.	TRBV4-2	TRBJ2-3	.	CASRSMGADTQYF	TGTGCCAGCAGAAGTATGGGTGCAGATACGCAGTATTTT
.	TRBV30	TRBJ2-2	.	CAWSRQNTGELFF	TGTGCCTGGAGTCGGCAGAACACCGGGGAGCTGTTTTTT
.	TRBV25-1	TRBJ1-6	.	CASSDPRQSSYNSPLHF	TGTGCCAGCAGTGACCCTAGACAGAGCTCCTATAATTCACCCCTCCACTTT
.	TRBV11-3	TRBJ1-2	.	CASKKRAGSDGYTF	TGTGCCAGCAAAAAGAGGGCAGGGAGCGATGGCTACACCTTC
.	TRBV6-2/TRBV6-3	TRBJ2-7	.	CASSYSTRGATRPYEQYF	TGTGCCAGCAGTTATTCGACCCGCGGGGCTACTAGGCCCTACGAGCAGTACTTC
.	TRBV5-1	TRBJ2-2	once	CASSLEGGGIGELFF	TGCGCCAGCAGCTTGGAGGGGGGCGGAATCGGGGAGCTGTTTTTT
.	TRBV7-6	TRBJ2-2	.	CASSLITSLAAGELFF	TGTGCCAGCAGCTTGATAACTAGCTTAGCCGCCGGGGAGCTGTTTTTT
.	TRBV9	TRBJ2-4	.	CASSGGILGKNIQYF	TGTGCCAGCAGCGGAGGGATTTTGGGCAAAAACATTCAGTACTTC
.	TRBV19	TRBJ2-5	.	CASSIGTGGGETQYF	TGTGCCAGTAGTATAGGGACCGGGGGTGGAGAGACCCAGTACTTC
.	TRBV19	TRBJ1-4	.	CASSIVGREKLFF	TGTGCCAGTAGTATAGTGGGCAGAGAAAAACTGTTTTTT
.	TRBV6-5	TRBJ1-2	.	CASSYSNGRGYTF	TGTGCCAGCAGTTACTCGAACGGACGAGGCTACACCTTC
.	TRBV7-9	TRBJ2-7	.	CASSLTGFLYEQYF	TGTGCCAGCAGCTTGACCGGGTTCCTCTACGAGCAGTACTTC
.	TRBV9	TRBJ1-5	.	CASSVGGINQPQHF	TGTGCCAGCAGCGTAGGAGGGATCAATCAGCCCCAGCATTTT
.	TRBV7-8	TRBJ1-5	.	CASSLGLGNLGQPQHF	TGTGCCAGCAGCTTAGGGTTGGGGAATTTGGGTCAGCCCCAGCATTTT
.	TRBV6-5	TRBJ1-3	.	CASSLGFSGNTIYF	TGTGCCAGCAGTTTGGGATTTTCTGGAAACACCATATATTTT
.	TRBV19	TRBJ1-4	.	CASSLAGGSNEKLFF	TGTGCCAGTAGTCTTGCGGGTGGGAGTAATGAAAAACTGTTTTTT
.	TRBV27	TRBJ1-2	.	CASTLRATLTSGYTF	TGTGCCAGCACTCTCAGAGCTACCTTGACGAGTGGCTACACCTTC
TRBD1	TRBV15	TRBJ1-4	few	CATRQDRGATNEKLFF	TGTGCCACCAGACAAGACAGGGGGGCAACTAATGAAAAACTGTTTTTT
.	TRBV28	TRBJ2-2	.	CASSSQKGDTGELFF	TGTGCCAGCAGTTCCCAAAAGGGAGACACCGGGGAGCTGTTTTTT
TRBD2	TRBV27	TRBJ2-2	.	CASSSPGSGRAAGELFF	TGTGCCAGCAGTTCCCCCGGGAGCGGGAGGGCCGCCGGGGAGCTGTTTTTT
TRBD2	TRBV3-1/TRBV3-2	TRBJ2-1	.	CASSQGTSGRRNEQFF	TGTGCCAGCAGCCAAGGGACTAGCGGGAGACGGAATGAGCAGTTCTTC
TRBD1	TRBV2	TRBJ1-6	.	CASRLGQGGSPLHF	TGTGCCAGCAGACTAGGACAGGGTGGCTCACCCCTCCACTTT
TRBD1	TRBV3-1/TRBV3-2	TRBJ2-5	few	CASSRQGYETQYF	TGTGCCAGCAGCCGACAGGGGTACGAGACCCAGTACTTC
TRBD1	TRBV6-2/TRBV6-3	TRBJ1-2	.	CASSPTGLRWGYTF	TGTGCCAGCAGCCCGACAGGGCTCCGGTGGGGCTACACCTTC
.	TRBV11-3	TRBJ1-2	.	CASSLQDSVYGYTF	TGTGCCAGCAGCTTACAGGACAGTGTCTATGGCTACACCTTC
.	TRBV6-6	TRBJ1-2	.	CASSYVGDYGYTF	TGTGCCAGCAGTTACGTTGGGGACTATGGCTACACCTTC
.	TRBV21-1	TRBJ1-5	.	CASSKLCHDNQPQHF	TGTGCCAGCAGCAAATTGTGCCACGACAATCAGCCCCAGCATTTT
.	TRBV7-3	TRBJ2-3	few	CASSSGMGTEVDTQYF	TGTGCCAGCAGCTCCGGGATGGGGACCGAAGTGGATACGCAGTATTTT
TRBD1	TRBV7-3	TRBJ2-2	.	CASSSGQGHGELFF	TGTGCCAGCAGCTCAGGACAGGGACACGGGGAGCTGTTTTTT
.	TRBV6-1	TRBJ1-1	.	CASSETTQRAFF	TGTGCCAGCAGTGAGACGACCCAGAGAGCTTTCTTT
.	TRBV15	TRBJ1-1	.	CATSRGVGRGTEAFF	TGTGCCACCAGCAGAGGGGTGGGGAGGGGCACTGAAGCTTTCTTT
.	TRBV9	TRBJ2-2	.	CASSVLTGELFF	TGTGCCAGCAGCGTACTTACCGGGGAGCTGTTTTTT
TRBD2	TRBV7-9	TRBJ2-2	.	CASSSRLAGGVGELFF	TGTGCCAGCAGCTCTCGACTAGCGGGAGGCGTCGGGGAGCTGTTTTTT
.	TRBV19	TRBJ1-1	.	CASSIGRVGAFF	TGTGCCAGTAGTATCGGCAGGGTGGGAGCTTTCTTT
.	TRBV5-6	TRBJ1-5	.	CASSLTRRGINQPQHF	TGTGCCAGCAGCTTGACCCGGAGGGGAATCAATCAGCCCCAGCATTTT
TRBD2	TRBV7-6	TRBJ2-7	.	CASSPMLAGAHEQYF	TGTGCCAGCAGCCCCATGCTAGCGGGAGCCCACGAGCAGTACTTC